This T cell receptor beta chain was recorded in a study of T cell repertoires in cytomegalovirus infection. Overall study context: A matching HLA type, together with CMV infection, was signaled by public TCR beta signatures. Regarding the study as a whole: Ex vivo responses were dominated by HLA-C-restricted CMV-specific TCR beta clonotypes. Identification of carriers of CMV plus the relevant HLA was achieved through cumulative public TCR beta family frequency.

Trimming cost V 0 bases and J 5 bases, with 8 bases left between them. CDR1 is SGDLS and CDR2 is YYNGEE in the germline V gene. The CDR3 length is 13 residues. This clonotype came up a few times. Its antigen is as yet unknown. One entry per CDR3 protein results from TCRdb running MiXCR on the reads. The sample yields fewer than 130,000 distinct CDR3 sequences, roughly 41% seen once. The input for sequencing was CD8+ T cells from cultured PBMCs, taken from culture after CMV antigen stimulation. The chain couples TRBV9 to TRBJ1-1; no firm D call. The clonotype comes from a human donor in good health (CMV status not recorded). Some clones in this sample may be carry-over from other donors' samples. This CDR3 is CASSVGAGTEAFF. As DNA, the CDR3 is TGTGCCAGCAGCGTAGGGGCCGGTACTGAAGCTTTCTTT.